Listed below are T cell receptor beta chains from one sample, sequenced in a study of shared clonotypes between healthy human individuals. The data were produced by immunoSEQ multiplex PCR, yet TCRdb's version contains in-frame clones alone and is incomplete. The sample lists nearly 2 million clones; about 95% were seen once. Sequences were obtained from naive CD8+ T cells sorted from blood. The receptors were sampled from a man aged 18-30 years in good health. The CDR3 runs from the conserved cysteine through the conserved F or W. The D gene is left open where the match is weak. For some rows the clone size is stated as once, few or many, or as a class when expanded; others skip it.

D gene: TRBD2; V gene: TRBV5-1; clone size: -; J gene: TRBJ2-7; CDR3 DNA: TGCGCCAGCCGCTTGACACCCAACGGACCGGGGGGAGAGCAGTACTTC; CDR3 protein: CASRLTPNGPGGEQYF
D gene: TRBD2; V gene: TRBV7-9; clone size: once; J gene: TRBJ2-7; CDR3 DNA: TGTGCCAGCAGCCCTAGCGGGGGGGCCGTCGGTTTCGAGCAGTACTTC; CDR3 protein: CASSPSGGAVGFEQYF
D gene: TRBD2; V gene: TRBV15; clone size: -; J gene: TRBJ2-2; CDR3 DNA: TGTGCCACCAGCAGAGGACTAGCGGGGGCCGGGGAGCTGTTTTTT; CDR3 protein: CATSRGLAGAGELFF
D gene: -; V gene: TRBV7-2; clone size: -; J gene: TRBJ2-7; CDR3 DNA: TGTGCCAGCAGCTTAGGGTATGGACAGAGTTACGAGCAGTACTTC; CDR3 protein: CASSLGYGQSYEQYF
D gene: TRBD1; V gene: TRBV7-9; clone size: once; J gene: TRBJ2-7; CDR3 DNA: TGTGCCAGCAGCGAACAGGGGGATGAGCAGTACTTC; CDR3 protein: CASSEQGDEQYF
D gene: -; V gene: TRBV7-9; clone size: few; J gene: TRBJ1-1; CDR3 DNA: TGTGCCAGCAGCCCGGACAGTAACACTGAAGCTTTCTTT; CDR3 protein: CASSPDSNTEAFF
D gene: -; V gene: TRBV27; clone size: -; J gene: TRBJ1-5; CDR3 DNA: TGTGCCAGCAGTATCAGACGGAATAGCAATCAGCCCCAGCATTTT; CDR3 protein: CASSIRRNSNQPQHF
D gene: -; V gene: TRBV5-6; clone size: -; J gene: TRBJ1-1; CDR3 DNA: TGTGCCAGCAGCCCGACAACCAACACTGAAGCTTTCTTT; CDR3 protein: CASSPTTNTEAFF
D gene: -; V gene: TRBV11-2; clone size: -; J gene: TRBJ1-2; CDR3 DNA: TGTGCCAGCAGCTTAGACCAGTGGGGCACCCCCTATGGCTACACCTTC; CDR3 protein: CASSLDQWGTPYGYTF
D gene: -; V gene: TRBV7-8; clone size: once; J gene: TRBJ2-7; CDR3 DNA: TGTGCCAGCAGCTTTGGCGAACAGGGCTCCTACGAGCAGTACTTC; CDR3 protein: CASSFGEQGSYEQYF
D gene: -; V gene: TRBV28; clone size: -; J gene: TRBJ1-1; CDR3 DNA: TGTGCCAGCAGCCCTCTAATGAACACTGAAGCTTTCTTT; CDR3 protein: CASSPLMNTEAFF
D gene: -; V gene: TRBV10-1; clone size: -; J gene: TRBJ2-1; CDR3 DNA: TGCGCCAGCAGCGACTCACTAGTCCGTTACTCCTACAATGAGCAGTTCTTC; CDR3 protein: CASSDSLVRYSYNEQFF
D gene: TRBD2; V gene: TRBV7-9; clone size: -; J gene: TRBJ2-5; CDR3 DNA: TGTGCCAGCAGTTCCGAGCGGGGTCAAGAGACCCAGTACTTC; CDR3 protein: CASSSERGQETQYF
D gene: -; V gene: TRBV30; clone size: -; J gene: TRBJ2-5; CDR3 DNA: TGTGCCTGGAGTGTGACTAGACCCCGAGAGACCCAGTACTTC; CDR3 protein: CAWSVTRPRETQYF
D gene: -; V gene: TRBV29-1; clone size: -; J gene: TRBJ2-2; CDR3 DNA: TGCAGCGTTGAGAGAATAAACACCGGGGAGCTGTTTTTT; CDR3 protein: CSVERINTGELFF
D gene: -; V gene: TRBV9; clone size: -; J gene: TRBJ2-3; CDR3 DNA: TGTGCCAGCAGCGCCTTTCAGGGGACTCCTGCCACAGATACGCAGTATTTT; CDR3 protein: CASSAFQGTPATDTQYF
D gene: -; V gene: TRBV30; clone size: -; J gene: TRBJ2-5; CDR3 DNA: TGTGCCTGGACGGACGGGGTTGGGGAGACCCAGTACTTC; CDR3 protein: CAWTDGVGETQYF
D gene: -; V gene: TRBV9; clone size: -; J gene: TRBJ2-2; CDR3 DNA: TGTGCCAGCAGCTCGCCCCGCCGGGAATCCACCGGGGAGCTGTTTTTT; CDR3 protein: CASSSPRRESTGELFF
D gene: TRBD2; V gene: TRBV6-1; clone size: -; J gene: TRBJ2-3; CDR3 DNA: TGTGCCAGCACTTTAGCGGGGTCTAGCACAGATACGCAGTATTTT; CDR3 protein: CASTLAGSSTDTQYF
D gene: -; V gene: TRBV4-1; clone size: -; J gene: TRBJ1-1; CDR3 DNA: TGCGCCAGCAGCCCACGGGAGCTGAACACTGAAGCTTTCTTT; CDR3 protein: CASSPRELNTEAFF
D gene: -; V gene: TRBV4-3; clone size: -; J gene: TRBJ2-1; CDR3 DNA: TGCGCCAGCAGCCAAGGGGCGGGGTCCTACAATGAGCAGTTCTTC; CDR3 protein: CASSQGAGSYNEQFF
D gene: TRBD1; V gene: TRBV4-1; clone size: -; J gene: TRBJ1-2; CDR3 DNA: TGCGCCAGCAGCCAGGAAGCAAGCGGACAGGGGGACCATAACTATGGCTACACCTTC; CDR3 protein: CASSQEASGQGDHNYGYTF
D gene: -; V gene: TRBV7-8; clone size: -; J gene: TRBJ2-1; CDR3 DNA: TGTGCCAGCAGCTTAGGCGGTCGATGGCAGTTCTTC; CDR3 protein: CASSLGGRWQFF
D gene: -; V gene: TRBV7-9; clone size: -; J gene: TRBJ1-3; CDR3 DNA: TGTGCCAGCAGCCCCCCCCCGGAGGGAGACACCATATATTTT; CDR3 protein: CASSPPPEGDTIYF
D gene: -; V gene: TRBV2; clone size: -; J gene: TRBJ2-3; CDR3 DNA: TGTGCCAGCACCCCCTACTGGGGTGAGGGAGCAGATACGCAGTATTTT; CDR3 protein: CASTPYWGEGADTQYF
D gene: -; V gene: TRBV9; clone size: -; J gene: TRBJ2-3; CDR3 DNA: TGTGCCAGCAGCGACCACCGGGGCGGAGCTAGCACAGATACGCAGTATTTT; CDR3 protein: CASSDHRGGASTDTQYF
D gene: -; V gene: TRBV13; clone size: -; J gene: TRBJ2-7; CDR3 DNA: TGTGCCAGCACTCCCAGGGTCTCCTACGAGCAGTACTTC; CDR3 protein: CASTPRVSYEQYF
D gene: -; V gene: TRBV4-1; clone size: -; J gene: TRBJ2-1; CDR3 DNA: TGCGCCAGCAGCCAAGAGGCAGAGAACTCCTACAATGAGCAGTTCTTC; CDR3 protein: CASSQEAENSYNEQFF
D gene: -; V gene: TRBV7-8; clone size: -; J gene: TRBJ2-3; CDR3 DNA: TGTGCCAGCAGCTTTCTGCGGGGCTCAGATACGCAGTATTTT; CDR3 protein: CASSFLRGSDTQYF
D gene: -; V gene: TRBV5-6; clone size: -; J gene: TRBJ2-5; CDR3 DNA: TGTGCCAGCAGCTATTATTTAGGGGAAGGGGTCCAAGAGACCCAGTACTTC; CDR3 protein: CASSYYLGEGVQETQYF
D gene: -; V gene: TRBV19; clone size: -; J gene: TRBJ1-5; CDR3 DNA: TGTGCCAGTAGTATAATCCCCGTACCCTATCAGCCCCAGCATTTT; CDR3 protein: CASSIIPVPYQPQHF
D gene: TRBD1; V gene: TRBV15; clone size: -; J gene: TRBJ1-1; CDR3 DNA: TGTGCCACCAGCAGAAACACAGGGGGCCCTGAAGCTTTCTTT; CDR3 protein: CATSRNTGGPEAFF
D gene: TRBD2; V gene: TRBV5-1; clone size: -; J gene: TRBJ2-7; CDR3 DNA: TGCGCCAGCAGCTTGAGCGGGGGGACCTCCTACGAGCAGTACTTC; CDR3 protein: CASSLSGGTSYEQYF
D gene: -; V gene: TRBV4-1; clone size: -; J gene: TRBJ1-1; CDR3 DNA: TGCGCCAGCAGCCCCACGACCCCCACTGAAGCTTTCTTT; CDR3 protein: CASSPTTPTEAFF
D gene: -; V gene: TRBV9; clone size: -; J gene: TRBJ1-6; CDR3 DNA: TGTGCCAGCAGCGTAGGGGGCGCATCACCCCTCCACTTT; CDR3 protein: CASSVGGASPLHF
D gene: -; V gene: TRBV30; clone size: -; J gene: TRBJ2-3; CDR3 DNA: TGTGCCTGGAGTCTGACGGGCCCCACAGATACGCAGTATTTT; CDR3 protein: CAWSLTGPTDTQYF
D gene: -; V gene: TRBV9; clone size: -; J gene: TRBJ1-6; CDR3 DNA: TGTGCCAGCAGCGTAGAGCTACAGCCTAATTCACCCCTCCACTTT; CDR3 protein: CASSVELQPNSPLHF
D gene: -; V gene: TRBV19; clone size: once; J gene: TRBJ1-3; CDR3 DNA: TGTGCCAGTAGTGTCTCGGCAGGGGAGGCTGGAAACACCATATATTTT; CDR3 protein: CASSVSAGEAGNTIYF
D gene: TRBD2; V gene: TRBV10-2; clone size: -; J gene: TRBJ2-7; CDR3 DNA: TGCGCCAGCAGTGTCTTAGCGGGAGAAGGGTGGAACGAGCAGTACTTC; CDR3 protein: CASSVLAGEGWNEQYF
D gene: -; V gene: TRBV7-9; clone size: -; J gene: TRBJ1-1; CDR3 DNA: TGTGCCAGCAGCTCTCCGCACACTGAAGCTTTCTTT; CDR3 protein: CASSSPHTEAFF
D gene: -; V gene: TRBV7-9; clone size: -; J gene: TRBJ2-2; CDR3 DNA: TGTGCCACCCCGTTGGGGGGGACACCATCGAACACCGGGGAGCTGTTTTTT; CDR3 protein: CATPLGGTPSNTGELFF
D gene: -; V gene: TRBV7-3; clone size: -; J gene: TRBJ1-4; CDR3 DNA: TGTGCCAGCAGCCTCCCGGGGAGTGAAAAACTGTTTTTT; CDR3 protein: CASSLPGSEKLFF
D gene: TRBD1; V gene: TRBV7-9; clone size: once; J gene: TRBJ2-7; CDR3 DNA: TGTGCCAGCAGCTTCGACGGGACAGGCAGCTACGAGCAGTACTTC; CDR3 protein: CASSFDGTGSYEQYF
D gene: TRBD2; V gene: TRBV27; clone size: -; J gene: TRBJ2-1; CDR3 DNA: TGTGCCAGCACGGGACTAGTCAATGAGCAGTTCTTC; CDR3 protein: CASTGLVNEQFF
D gene: -; V gene: TRBV10-1; clone size: -; J gene: TRBJ2-3; CDR3 DNA: TGCGCCAGCAGCTATCCGGGACAATTCGTACATACGCAGTATTTT; CDR3 protein: CASSYPGQFVHTQYF
D gene: -; V gene: TRBV15; clone size: -; J gene: TRBJ2-1; CDR3 DNA: TGTGCCACCAGCACGCCGCCCCGGGGGGCCCCGTACAATGAGCAGTTCTTC; CDR3 protein: CATSTPPRGAPYNEQFF
D gene: TRBD1; V gene: TRBV15; clone size: -; J gene: TRBJ2-1; CDR3 DNA: TGTGCCACCAGCAGATCACGACAGGGTGAGCAGTTCTTC; CDR3 protein: CATSRSRQGEQFF
D gene: -; V gene: TRBV5-6; clone size: -; J gene: TRBJ2-7; CDR3 DNA: TGTGCCAGCAGCTTCAGGGTCCCTGGGGAGCAGTACTTC; CDR3 protein: CASSFRVPGEQYF
D gene: -; V gene: TRBV7-9; clone size: -; J gene: TRBJ1-1; CDR3 DNA: TGTGCCAGCAGCTTTTACGGCACTGAAGCTTTCTTT; CDR3 protein: CASSFYGTEAFF
D gene: -; V gene: TRBV6-5; clone size: once; J gene: TRBJ2-7; CDR3 DNA: TGTGCCAGCAGTTACTCGGGGTCCGCCTACGAGCAGTACTTC; CDR3 protein: CASSYSGSAYEQYF